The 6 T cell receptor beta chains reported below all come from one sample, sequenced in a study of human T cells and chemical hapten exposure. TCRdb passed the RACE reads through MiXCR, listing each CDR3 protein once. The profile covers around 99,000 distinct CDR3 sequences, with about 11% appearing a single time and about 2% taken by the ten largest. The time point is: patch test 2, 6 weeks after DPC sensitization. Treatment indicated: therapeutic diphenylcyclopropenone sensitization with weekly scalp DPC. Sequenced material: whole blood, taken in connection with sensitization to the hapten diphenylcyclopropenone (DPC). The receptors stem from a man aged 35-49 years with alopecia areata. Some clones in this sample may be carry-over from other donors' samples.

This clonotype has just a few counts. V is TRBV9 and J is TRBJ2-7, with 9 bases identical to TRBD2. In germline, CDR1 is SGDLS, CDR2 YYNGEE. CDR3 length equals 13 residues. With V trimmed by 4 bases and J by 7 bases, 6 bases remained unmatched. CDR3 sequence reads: CASSPLAGIEQYF. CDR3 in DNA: TGTGCCAGCAGCCCCCTAGCGGGAATTGAGCAGTACTTC.

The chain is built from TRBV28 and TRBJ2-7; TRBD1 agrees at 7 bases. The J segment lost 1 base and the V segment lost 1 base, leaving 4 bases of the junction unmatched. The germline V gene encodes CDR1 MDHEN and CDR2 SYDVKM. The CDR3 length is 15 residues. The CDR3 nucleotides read TGTGCCAGCAGTTTATTAACGGGACAGTCCTACGAGCAGTACTTC. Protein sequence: CASSLLTGQSYEQYF.

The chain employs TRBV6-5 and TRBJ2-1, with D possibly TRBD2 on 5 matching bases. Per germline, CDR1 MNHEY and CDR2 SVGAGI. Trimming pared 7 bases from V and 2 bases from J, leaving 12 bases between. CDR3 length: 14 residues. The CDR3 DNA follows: TGTGCCAGCAAAGAGACGGAGGCCTACAATGAGCAGTTCTTC. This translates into CASKETEAYNEQFF.

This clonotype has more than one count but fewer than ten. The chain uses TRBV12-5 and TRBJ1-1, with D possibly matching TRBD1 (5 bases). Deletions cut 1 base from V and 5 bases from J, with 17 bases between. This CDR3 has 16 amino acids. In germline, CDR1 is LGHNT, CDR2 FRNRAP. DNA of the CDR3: TGTGCTAGTGGTTTGGACGGGGGGTTAGGCGGGACTGAAGCTTTCTTT. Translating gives CASGLDGGLGGTEAFF.

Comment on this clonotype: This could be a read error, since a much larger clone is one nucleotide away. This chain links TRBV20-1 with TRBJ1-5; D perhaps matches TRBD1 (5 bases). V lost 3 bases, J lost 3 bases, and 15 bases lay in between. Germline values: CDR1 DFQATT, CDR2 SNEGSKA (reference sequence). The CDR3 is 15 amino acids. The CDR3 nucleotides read TGCAGTGCTAGTATTGGGACGAGTCTCAATCAGCCCCAGCATTTT. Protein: CSASIGTSLNQPQHF.

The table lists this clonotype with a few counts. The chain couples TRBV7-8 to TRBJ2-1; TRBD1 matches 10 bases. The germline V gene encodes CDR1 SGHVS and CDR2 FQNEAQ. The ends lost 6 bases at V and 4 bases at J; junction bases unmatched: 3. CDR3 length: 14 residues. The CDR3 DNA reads TGTGCCAGCAGGAGGGACAGGGGATACAATGAGCAGTTCTTC. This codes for CASRRDRGYNEQFF.